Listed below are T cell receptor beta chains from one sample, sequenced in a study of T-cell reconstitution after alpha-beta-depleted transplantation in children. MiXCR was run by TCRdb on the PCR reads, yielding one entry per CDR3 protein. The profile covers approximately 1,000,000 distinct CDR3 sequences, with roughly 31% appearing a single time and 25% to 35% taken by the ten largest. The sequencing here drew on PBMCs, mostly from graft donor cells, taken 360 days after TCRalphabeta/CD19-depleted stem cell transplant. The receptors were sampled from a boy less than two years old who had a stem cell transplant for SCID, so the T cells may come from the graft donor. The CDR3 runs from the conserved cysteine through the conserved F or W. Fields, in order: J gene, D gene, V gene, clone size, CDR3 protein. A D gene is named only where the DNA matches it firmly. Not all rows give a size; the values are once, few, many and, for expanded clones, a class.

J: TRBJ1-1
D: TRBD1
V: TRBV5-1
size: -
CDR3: CASSLWTGLNTEAFF

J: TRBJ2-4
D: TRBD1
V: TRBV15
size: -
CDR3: CATSRGRDRAKNIQYF

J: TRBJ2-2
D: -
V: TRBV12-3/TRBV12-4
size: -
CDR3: CASSFPVGGTLPGELFF

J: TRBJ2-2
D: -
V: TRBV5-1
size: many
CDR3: CASSFGSAGTGELFF

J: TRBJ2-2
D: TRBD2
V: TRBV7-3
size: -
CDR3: CASSLPRLAGGSDTGELFF

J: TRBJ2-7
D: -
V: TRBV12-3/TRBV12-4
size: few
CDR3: CASTDTGRPYEQYF

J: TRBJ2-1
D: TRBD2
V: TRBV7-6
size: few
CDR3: CASSLGISGGNEQFF

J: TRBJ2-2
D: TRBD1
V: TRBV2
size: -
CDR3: CASSRQGPKYANTGELFF

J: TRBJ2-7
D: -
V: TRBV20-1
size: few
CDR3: CSARGGIRGDEQYF

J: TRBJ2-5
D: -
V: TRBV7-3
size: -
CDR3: CASSLLSGSGMETQYF

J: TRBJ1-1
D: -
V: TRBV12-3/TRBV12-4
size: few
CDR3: CASSQGGDTEAFF

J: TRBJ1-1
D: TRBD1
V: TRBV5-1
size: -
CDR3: CASSLTGGLGTEAFF

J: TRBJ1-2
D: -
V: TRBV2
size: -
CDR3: CASGREGPYGYTF

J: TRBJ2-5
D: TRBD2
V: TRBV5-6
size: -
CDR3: CASSSQRGGGETQYF

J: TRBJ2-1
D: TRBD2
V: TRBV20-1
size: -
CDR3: CGAGTSGGAHEQFF

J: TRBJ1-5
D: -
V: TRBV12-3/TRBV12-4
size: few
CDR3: CASSYLDLSNQPQHF

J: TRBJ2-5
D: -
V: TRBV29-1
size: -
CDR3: CSVRGPYQETQYF

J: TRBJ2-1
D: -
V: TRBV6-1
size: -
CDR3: CASSEWFKPRRNEQFF

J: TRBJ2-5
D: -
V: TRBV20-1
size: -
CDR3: CSASKQGFPQETQYF

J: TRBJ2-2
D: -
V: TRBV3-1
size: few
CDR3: CASSQDALARRELFF